This TCR beta chain was identified during a study of cytomegalovirus exposure and HLA in healthy donors. Study observations and caveats: It was shown in a later analysis that HLA-associated TCR beta chains were more clonally expanded than other, equally common chains. TCR beta sequences reportedly predicted the HLA-A and HLA-B alleles of most subjects accurately.

This CDR3 contains 13 residues. Germline V CDR1 and CDR2: MGHRA, YSYEKL. Deletions cut 4 bases from V and 4 bases from J, with 10 bases between. Comments on this clone: Its antigen is still unknown.

Amplification used 60 Vbeta primers and 13 Jbeta primers. Original data processing: An analysis that came later counted tens of millions of unique TCR beta chains, around 10 million shared. Assay: immunoSEQ multiplex PCR; the TCRdb copy retains only in-frame clones and omits some. Clone size and the V and J calls come from that table; the DNA yielded D and trimming. The data contain hundreds of thousands of clones, 85% to 90% of them seen just once; the ten biggest clones take up approximately 1%. What was sequenced was PBMCs. The sequence came from a woman younger than 35 in good health and CMV-seronegative. V usage is TRBV4-1 and J usage is TRBJ2-5; D remains ambiguous. The CDR3 loop is CASSLPTGETQYF. In DNA form, the CDR3 reads TGCGCCAGCAGCCTTCCTACTGGAGAGACCCAGTACTTC.